The 29 T cell receptor beta chains in this list originate from one sample, sequenced in a study of CD8+CD57+ T cells in acquired aplastic anemia. Genomic DNA constituted the template upon which TCR beta VDJ and CDR3 profiling was performed. TCRdb fed the reads into MiXCR, producing one record per CDR3 protein. This table holds about 210,000 distinct CDR3 sequences, roughly 35% found once. Input material: sorted CD4+, CD8+, or CD8+CD57+ T cells (not recorded which) from PBMCs. The receptor source for this set is a human donor in good health, serving as a control.

This clonotype has more than one count but fewer than ten. The genes are TRBV15 and TRBJ2-7, with a weak D call TRBD2 (5 bases). V lost 0 bases, J lost 5 bases, and 14 bases lay in between. The CDR3 has 15 amino acids. Germline V gene lookup returns CDR1 LNHNV and CDR2 YYDKDF (reference sequence). Written as DNA, the CDR3 is TGTGCCACCAGCAGAGAGTTGGAAGGGAGCAACGAGCAGTACTTC. Translating gives CATSRELEGSNEQYF.

This clonotype was picked up a small number of times. CDR3 residues: CSGSGGNEQFF. The DNA of the CDR3 is TGCAGCGGGAGTGGGGGCAATGAGCAGTTCTTC. The gene calls are TRBV29-1 and TRBJ2-1; D is perhaps TRBD1 or TRBD2 (5 bases each). The CDR3 loop spans 11 amino acids. Germline V CDR1 and CDR2: SQVTM, ANQGSEA. Deletions cut 7 bases from V and 6 bases from J, with 10 bases between.

Many counts were recorded for this clonotype. This chain uses TRBV4-2 with TRBJ1-6; no clear D gene. Trimming removed 1 base at V and 9 bases at J, with 13 bases between. Looked up from germline, CDR1 is LGHNA and CDR2 is YNFKEQ. CDR3 length: 15 residues. The CDR3 DNA reads TGTGCCAGCAGCCAAGTTATGGTTGTTGGTTCACCCCTCCACTTT. Residues: CASSQVMVVGSPLHF.

The gene calls are TRBV6-1 and TRBJ1-1; D gene unclear. The ends were cut back, 5 bases at V and 5 bases at J, with 18 bases in the middle. Germline V gene sequence: CDR1 MNHNS, CDR2 SASEGT. The CDR3 runs 15 residues. CDR3 protein: CASSTNALSGTEAFF. The CDR3 nucleotides read TGTGCCAGCAGTACCAACGCGCTAAGTGGGACTGAAGCTTTCTTT.

This clonotype came up many times. This sequence joins TRBV20-1 and TRBJ1-2; the D is unclear. V was shortened by 1 base and J by 4 bases, with 10 bases between the two germline ends. Germline V lookup: CDR1 DFQATT, CDR2 SNEGSKA (reference sequence). The CDR3 extends over 13 amino acids. CDR3 nucleotides: TGCAGTGCTAGAGGGAAGGAGTCCTATGGCTACACCTTC. This translates into CSARGKESYGYTF.

The sample holds many counts of this clonotype. This likely comes from a read error, as the CDR3 has no conserved phenylalanine or tryptophan at its end. Because the CDR3's place on the DNA is in doubt, the DNA is left out and the CDR3 is given as listed by TCRdb. This sequence joins TRBV14 and TRBJ2-7; the table's D call of TRBD2 was not tested on the DNA. The CDR3 is 11 amino acids long, termini counted. Germline CDR1 SGHDN, CDR2 FVKESK. The CDR3 loop is CASSSGGDISL.

V usage is TRBV29-1 and J usage is TRBJ2-7; 8 bases are a match to TRBD1. The CDR3 is made up of 14 amino acids. Germline CDR1 SQVTM, CDR2 ANQGSEA. V lost 7 bases and J lost 1; bases outside the gene matches: 9. The CDR3 DNA follows: TGCAGCGGGACCCCGGACAGGGAATCCTACGAGCAGTACTTC. This translates into CSGTPDRESYEQYF.

The chain carries TRBV2 and TRBJ2-5; 9 nucleotides match TRBD1. The V segment lost 3 bases and the J segment 5 bases; nucleotides outside the gene matches: 7. This CDR3 is 15 amino acids long. The germline V gene encodes CDR1 SNHLY and CDR2 FYNNEI. CDR3 residues: CASSDSGTGLETQYF. CDR3 nucleotide sequence: TGTGCCAGCAGTGATTCGGGGACAGGGCTGGAGACCCAGTACTTC.

The V gene is TRBV10-3, the J gene TRBJ1-2; no clear D gene. The V end was cut by 10 bases, the J end by 8 bases, with 29 bases between. Germline values: CDR1 ENHRY, CDR2 SYGVKD. CDR3 length: 16 residues. The CDR3 spells CASDFGILLGPGGYTF. In DNA, the CDR3 is TGTGCCAGCGATTTTGGAATACTCTTGGGTCCGGGGGGCTACACCTTC.

This clonotype was seen repeatedly, ten times or more. CDR3 in DNA: TGTGCCAGCAGTGACCACTCGGCAACTAATGAAAAACTGTTTTTT. This gives the protein CASSDHSATNEKLFF. The V and J genes are TRBV2 and TRBJ1-4; D is ambiguous. The CDR3 extends over 15 amino acids. Trimming cost V 3 bases and J 0 bases, with 8 bases left between them. Germline V gene lookup returns CDR1 SNHLY and CDR2 FYNNEI.

The chain employs TRBV12-3 or TRBV12-4 and TRBJ2-7, with 7 nucleotides matching TRBD1. CDR3 length: 14 residues. With V trimmed by 9 bases and J by 7 bases, 15 bases remained unmatched. The DNA for the CDR3 is TGTGCCAGAAGCCCTCGGACAGGCACGAGGGAGCAGTACTTC. Encoded protein: CARSPRTGTREQYF.

To note about this clonotype: A clone one base away is much larger, so this may be a read error. V and J are TRBV20-1 and TRBJ2-5, with D possibly being TRBD1 (6 bases). The CDR3 extends over 15 amino acids. The germline CDR1 and CDR2 sequences are DFQATT and SNEGSKA (reference sequence). V was shortened by 1 base and J by 1 base, with 13 bases between the two germline ends. The CDR3 loop is CSARGRGYFQETQYF. DNA of the CDR3: TGCAGTGCTAGAGGCAGGGGATATTTCCAAGAGACCCAGTACTTC.

Points on this clonotype: A much more abundant neighbour one base away suggests this may be a read error. The chain has TRBV5-1 and TRBJ1-2; 7 nucleotides line up with TRBD1. CDR3 length: 15 residues. Per germline, CDR1 SGHRS and CDR2 YFSETQ. CDR3 DNA sequence: TGCGCCAGCAGCTTCAACCCCGGGACAGCGTATGGCCACACCTTC. Translation gives CASSFNPGTAYGHTF.

The table lists this clonotype with many counts. J is TRBJ2-1 and V is TRBV15; 10 nucleotides align to TRBD2. Germline V gene lookup returns CDR1 LNHNV and CDR2 YYDKDF (reference sequence). The CDR3 consists of 15 residues. V lost 2 bases, J lost 6 bases, and 4 bases stayed unmatched. The CDR3 coding sequence is TGTGCCACCAGCAGACGGACTAGCGGTTCCAATGAGCAGTTCTTC. It specifies CATSRRTSGSNEQFF.

This clonotype was recorded many times. The CDR3 coding sequence is TGCAGTGCTCGGGACATCGATGAACTCCAGCCCCAGCATTTT. It yields the protein CSARDIDELQPQHF. This chain joins TRBV20-1 and TRBJ1-5, with TRBD1 as a possible D gene (6 bases). The CDR3 has 14 residues. CDR1 is DFQATT and CDR2 is SNEGSKA in the germline V gene (reference sequence). Trimming left V 5 bases short and J 7 bases short, with 18 bases between.

This clonotype was counted ten times or more. The chain is built from TRBV20-1 and TRBJ2-1; perhaps D is TRBD1 or TRBD2 (5 bases each). This CDR3 contains 15 residues. V was pared by 4 bases and J by 4 bases, with 17 bases between. Looked up from germline, CDR1 is DFQATT and CDR2 is SNEGSKA (reference sequence). The CDR3 protein is CSATSRGAAYNEQFF. Here the CDR3 DNA reads TGCAGTGCTACATCCAGAGGGGCGGCGTACAATGAGCAGTTCTTC.

This clonotype was found many times. This rearrangement joins TRBV19 to TRBJ1-6; TRBD1 matches 10 bases. This CDR3 comprises 15 residues. With V trimmed by 5 bases and J by 10 bases, 8 bases remained unmatched. Germline V gene data show CDR1 as LNHDA and CDR2 as SQIVND (reference sequence). CDR3 region: CASSSSGQGQSPLHF. In nucleotides, the CDR3 is TGTGCCAGTAGTTCTTCGGGACAGGGGCAATCACCCCTCCACTTT.

The chain has TRBV30 and TRBJ2-1; D is possibly TRBD1 (6 bases). The CDR3 is 13 residues long. Trimming pared 0 bases from V and 13 bases from J, leaving 16 bases between. Germline assignment: CDR1 GTSNPN and CDR2 SVGIG (reference sequence). The CDR3 protein is CAWSVRRAGEQFF. The CDR3 nucleotides are TGTGCCTGGAGTGTACGACGAGCAGGGGAACAGTTCTTC. Full variable domain (rest looked up from reference TRBV30 and TRBJ2-1): SQTIHQWPATLVQPVGSPLSLECTVEGTSNPNLYWYRQAAGRGLQLLFYSVGIGQISSEVPQNLSASRPQDRQFILSSKKLLLSDSGFYLCAWSVRRAGEQFFGPGTRLTVL.

As regards this clonotype: A clone one base away is much larger, so this may be a read error. V and J are TRBV5-1 and TRBJ2-1, with 14 bases that match TRBD2. Germline CDR1 is SGHRS and CDR2 is YFSETQ. The CDR3 spans 17 residues. This chain's CDR3 is CASSLGGTSGRGYEQFF. CDR3 in DNA: TGCGCCAGCAGTTTGGGAGGGACTAGCGGGAGAGGTTACGAGCAGTTCTTC.

This clonotype came up many times. The V call is TRBV20-1, the J call TRBJ2-7; D gene unclear. This CDR3 has 14 residues. Germline V lookup: CDR1 DFQATT, CDR2 SNEGSKA (reference sequence). Trimming pared 3 bases from V and 1 base from J, leaving 13 bases between. Written as DNA, the CDR3 is TGCAGTGCTAGTGTGTATACAGCATCCTACGAGCAGTACTTC. Its translation: CSASVYTASYEQYF.

This chain connects TRBV7-9 to TRBJ2-1, with 9 nucleotides matching TRBD1. The CDR3 contains 13 residues. Germline V lookup: CDR1 SEHNR, CDR2 FQNEAQ (reference sequence). V was pared by 3 bases and J by 8 bases, with 2 bases of the junction left unmatched. CDR3 residues: CASSFRDRDEQFF. The CDR3 DNA reads as TGTGCCAGCAGCTTCCGGGACAGGGATGAGCAGTTCTTC.

The chain has TRBV10-3 and TRBJ1-2; D is possibly TRBD1 (5 bases). CDR1 is ENHRY and CDR2 is SYGVKD in the germline V gene. Trimming shortened V by 10 bases and J by 6 bases, and 21 bases separated the two germline ends. CDR3 length equals 14 residues. CDR3 nucleotide sequence: TGTGCCAGCAGCTCTGCGGGACCGAACCATGGCTACACCTTC. Encoded protein: CASSSAGPNHGYTF.

This clonotype has at least ten counts. This rearrangement joins TRBV9 to TRBJ2-3; TRBD2 aligns across 8 bases. V shed 3 bases, J shed 6 bases, and the junction held 0 bases outside the gene matches. Per germline, CDR1 SGDLS and CDR2 YYNGEE. CDR3 length: 12 amino acids. The CDR3 DNA follows: TGTGCCAGCAGCGCTAGCGGGGATACGCAGTATTTT. It is translated as CASSASGDTQYF.

The V call is TRBV6-4, the J call TRBJ2-1, with 9 bases fitting TRBD1. Germline CDR1 MRHNA, CDR2 SNTAGT. This CDR3 has 16 residues. V trimming: 4 bases; J trimming: 7 bases; junction bases outside the gene matches: 11. The CDR3 DNA sequence: TGTGCCAGCAGTGTCTTACCGGGACAGGGTACGAATGAGCAGTTCTTC. Protein sequence: CASSVLPGQGTNEQFF.

The chain carries TRBV5-4 and TRBJ1-4; TRBD1 agrees at 7 bases. V shed 5 bases and J 3 bases; nucleotides not matched to a gene: 7. The CDR3 consists of 15 residues. In germline, CDR1 is SGHNT, CDR2 YYREEE (reference sequence). The CDR3 spells CASSRGQDANEKLFF. Here the CDR3 DNA reads TGTGCCAGCAGTCGCGGACAGGATGCTAATGAAAAACTGTTTTTT.

This clonotype was seen once. This sequence joins TRBV2 and TRBJ2-5, with TRBD1 matching 8 bases. V shed 3 bases, J shed 4 bases, and the junction held 4 bases outside the gene matches. The length of the CDR3 is 14 residues. Per the germline V gene, CDR1 is SNHLY and CDR2 is FYNNEI. This CDR3 is CASSDGQGAETQYF. The CDR3 DNA is TGTGCCAGCAGTGACGGACAGGGAGCAGAGACCCAGTACTTC. The entire variable domain, with the rest obtained from reference TRBV2 and TRBJ2-5, is as follows: EPEVTQTPSHQVTQMGQEVILRCVPISNHLYFYWYRQILGQKVEFLVSFYNNEISEKSEIFDDQFSVERPDGSNFTLKIRSTKLEDSAMYFCASSDGQGAETQYFGPGTRLLVL.

In regard to this clonotype: A clone one base away is much larger, so this may be a read error. In nucleotides, the CDR3 is TGTGCCAGCAGCTTGGACCGGGCCATTGGTGAGCAGTCCTTC. Translation gives CASSLDRAIGEQSF. The chain uses TRBV11-2 and TRBJ2-1; D gene ambiguous. CDR1 and CDR2 from the germline V gene are SGHAT and FQNNGV. This CDR3 contains 14 residues.

The chain recombines TRBV5-1 with TRBJ1-4; possible D gene TRBD1, 6 bases. With 3 bases removed from V and 6 bases from J, the gap between germline ends came to 12 bases. CDR3 length: 14 residues. Germline CDR1 and CDR2: SGHRS and YFSETQ. The CDR3 reads CASSSGHPYEKLFF. CDR3 DNA sequence: TGCGCCAGCAGCTCGGGACACCCCTATGAAAAACTGTTTTTT.

This clonotype was observed at least ten times. V and J are TRBV19 and TRBJ2-3; D is undetermined. The CDR3 is 15 amino acids. Germline V gene data show CDR1 as LNHDA and CDR2 as SQIVND (reference sequence). Trimming left V 1 base short and J 7 bases short, with 15 bases between. CDR3 amino acids: CASSIGVNDPHTQYF. In DNA form, the CDR3 reads TGTGCCAGTAGTATAGGCGTTAATGACCCCCATACGCAGTATTTT.